This record concerns one TCR beta chain sequence. The antigen remains unidentified. V was cut by 1 base and J by 7 bases, with 6 bases left in between. In germline, CDR1 is GTSNPN, CDR2 SVGIG (reference sequence). The CDR3 contains 11 residues. These data originate in a study of T-cell reconstitution after alpha-beta-depleted transplantation in children. Study-wide results and caveats: From surviving recipient T cells and thymic progenitors came the high day-60 TCRbeta diversity observed in some patients. After one year, T-cell counts and TCRbeta diversity mostly came from new T cells. Several hundred expanded graft clones reportedly supplied alpha-beta T cells about two months after transplant.

Unique molecular identifiers featured in how the TCRbeta library was prepared. Via MiXCR, TCRdb re-called the PCR reads, giving one row per CDR3 protein. The sample records about 610,000 distinct CDR3 sequences, 25% to 30% being singletons. Source: PBMCs, taken before TCRalphabeta/CD19-depleted stem cell transplant. V usage is TRBV30 and J usage is TRBJ2-3; D gene ambiguous. The origin of this receptor is a boy under three years old with Wiskott-Aldrich syndrome, due to receive a stem cell transplant. The CDR3 coding sequence is TGTGCCTGGAGTGGGGGAAATACGCAGTATTTT. Translating it yields CAWSGGNTQYF.